The 12 T cell receptor beta chains reported below all come from one sample, sequenced in a study of T cell responses to AZD1222 COVID-19 vaccine. Assay used: immunoSEQ multiplex PCR; TCRdb lists only in-frame clones, some missing. In the table there are over 100,000 clones, 80% to 85% of which are singletons. The source material was peripheral blood, sampled on day 0 of AZD1222 vaccination. The source of these receptors is an adult in good health.

The chain recombines TRBV3-1 (or the pseudogene TRBV3-2) with TRBJ1-1; the D is unclear. V lost 10 bases, J lost 0 bases, and 9 bases lay in between. The CDR3 length is 12 residues. Looked up from germline, CDR1 is LGHDT and CDR2 is YNNKEL (reference sequence). CDR3: CATGFMNTEAFF. The CDR3 DNA follows: TGTGCCACGGGCTTTATGAACACTGAAGCTTTCTTT.

V and J are TRBV3-1 (or the pseudogene TRBV3-2) and TRBJ2-2; tentatively, D is TRBD1 (6 bases). Trimming removed 2 bases at V and 1 base at J, with 11 bases between. The V gene's germline CDR1 is LGHDT and CDR2 YNNKEL (reference sequence). The CDR3 sequence is 16 residues long. The CDR3 loop is CASSQLDRRNTGELFF. DNA for the CDR3: TGTGCCAGCAGCCAACTAGACAGGAGGAACACCGGGGAGCTGTTTTTT.

J is TRBJ2-3 and V is TRBV28; no reliable D call. This CDR3 is built from 13 residues. Germline CDR1 reads MDHEN; CDR2 reads SYDVKM. Trimming took 5 bases from V and 6 from J, leaving 12 bases between them. The CDR3 DNA sequence: TGTGCCAGCAGTGTGACCGACAACGATACGCAGTATTTT. It translates to CASSVTDNDTQYF.

The rearrangement joins TRBV5-1 to TRBJ1-1; D possibly corresponds to TRBD1 (6 bases). This CDR3 region has 15 residues. Germline V CDR1 and CDR2: SGHRS, YFSETQ. Trimming removed 3 bases at V and 1 base at J, with 13 bases between. The CDR3 is CASSSREGGNTEAFF. The CDR3 bases are TGCGCCAGCAGCTCACGGGAAGGGGGGAACACTGAAGCTTTCTTT.

This clone was seen a handful of times. This rearrangement joins TRBV29-1 to TRBJ1-1; D call uncertain. Germline loops: CDR1 SQVTM, CDR2 ANQGSEA. This CDR3 has 12 residues. V lost 4 bases and J lost 8, with 14 bases in between. The CDR3 sequence is CSVVRFTAEAFF. In nucleotides, the CDR3 is TGCAGCGTTGTTAGGTTCACCGCCGAAGCTTTCTTT.

This clone appeared a single time. V is TRBV6-5 and J is TRBJ2-5; TRBD1 agrees at 8 bases. V lost 5 bases to trimming and J lost 5 bases; unmatched junction nucleotides: 7. Germline CDR1 reads MNHEY; CDR2 reads SVGAGI. The CDR3 sequence is 14 residues long. CDR3 in DNA: TGTGCCAGCAGTAACCGACAGGGGAGTGAGACCCAGTACTTC. Protein: CASSNRQGSETQYF.

The CDR3 reads CASSYSQSNQPQHF. CDR3 bases: TGTGCCAGCAGTTACTCGCAATCGAATCAGCCCCAGCATTTT. The V call is TRBV6-2 or TRBV6-3, the J call TRBJ1-5; D call uncertain. The CDR3 runs 14 residues. V lost 0 bases and J 4 bases, leaving 7 bases between the germline ends. Germline CDR1 reads MNHEY; CDR2 reads SVGEGT.

The J gene is TRBJ1-5, the V gene TRBV28; D not certain. The germline V and J ends were trimmed by 10 bases and 5 bases, with 12 bases remaining between them. The CDR3 extends over 12 amino acids. Looked up from germline, CDR1 is MDHEN and CDR2 is SYDVKM. DNA for the CDR3: TGTGCCATTGCGGGCACGTATCAGCCCCAGCATTTT. Amino acid sequence: CAIAGTYQPQHF.

In this sample, this clone turned up a few times. CDR3 sequence (DNA): TGTGCCAGCAGCTTAGCAACGGGAAGAAGAACTGAAGCTTTCTTT. Encoded protein: CASSLATGRRTEAFF. This chain links TRBV7-2 with TRBJ1-1; D is uncertain. The CDR3 runs 15 residues. V shed 0 bases and J shed 5 bases, with 13 bases lying between them. CDR1 and CDR2 (germline): SGHTA, FQGNSA. The full variable domain, completed using reference TRBV7-2 and TRBJ1-1, is GAGVSQSPSNKVTEKGKDVELRCDPISGHTALYWYRQSLGQGLEFLIYFQGNSAPDKSGLPSDRFSAERTGGSVSTLTIQRTQQEDSAVYLCASSLATGRRTEAFFGQGTRLTVV.

This chain uses TRBV28 with TRBJ2-1; 12 positions match TRBD2. CDR1 is MDHEN and CDR2 is SYDVKM in the germline V gene. V shed 6 bases, J shed 7 bases, and the junction held 10 bases outside the gene matches. CDR3 size: 16 residues. CDR3 nucleotide sequence: TGTGCCAGCAGATTCACTAGCGGGGGGCCGAGGAATGAGCAGTTCTTC. Residues: CASRFTSGGPRNEQFF.

The chain has TRBV29-1 and TRBJ2-3, with D perhaps being TRBD1 or TRBD2 (5 bases each). The germline V gene has CDR1 SQVTM and CDR2 ANQGSEA. The CDR3 is 12 residues long. The V end lost 4 bases, the J end lost 3 bases, and 8 bases lay between the germline ends. The CDR3 nucleotides are TGCAGCGTTGGGGGGAGAACAGATACGCAGTATTTT. Translated, it gives CSVGGRTDTQYF.

In this sample, this clone turned up once. This chain connects TRBV7-6 to TRBJ2-2; 9 bases line up with TRBD2. The length of the CDR3 is 15 residues. CDR1 is SGHVS, CDR2 FNYEAQ, per germline. The V segment lost 5 bases and the J segment 0 bases; nucleotides outside the gene matches: 1. The DNA of the CDR3 is TGTGCCAGCAGCAAGCGGGGGGCGAACACCGGGGAGCTGTTTTTT. The encoded protein is CASSKRGANTGELFF.